This T cell receptor beta chain stems from a study of PD-1 blockade in classical Hodgkin lymphoma. Study context: With a 2-week interval, patients received intravenous nivolumab at 3 mg/kg.

Here immunoSEQ multiplex PCR was the method, and the copy in TCRdb shows in-frame clones only, minus some. The sample gives roughly 34,000 clones, around 76% of which show up once; roughly 15% is in the top ten. Every single patient, without exception, relapsed after autologous stem cell transplantation, and brentuximab vedotin exposure varied. The CDR3 contains 14 residues. V was pared by 5 bases and J by 5 bases, with 8 bases of the junction left unmatched. Germline-derived CDR1 and CDR2 are MNHEY and SVGAGI. About this clone: Its matching antigen is unknown.

Study conclusions and caveats: CD4+ TCR diversity climbed significantly by C4D1, unlike CD8+ TCR diversity.

The sequenced sample was peripheral blood mononuclear cells (PBMCs), obtained before the second cycle of nivolumab. V gene TRBV6-5 combines with J gene TRBJ2-7, with 8 bases that match TRBD1. The receptor was derived from a human donor with classical Hodgkin lymphoma. This CDR3 is CASSALDRVHEQYF. In DNA, the CDR3 is TGTGCCAGCAGTGCATTGGACAGGGTCCACGAGCAGTACTTC.